Given below is one TCR beta chain in context. Its antigen is as yet unknown. The germline gives CDR1 LNHDA, CDR2 SQIVND (reference sequence). The CDR3 length is 15 residues. The V and J ends lost 6 bases and 3 bases respectively, with 18 bases between them. This sample is part of a study of cytomegalovirus exposure and HLA in healthy donors. Study observations and caveats: Cytomegalovirus-associated status was assigned to 164 TCR beta chains.

Researchers ran the PCR with 60 Vbeta and 13 Jbeta primers. TCRdb keeps only in-frame clones here, not all; method: immunoSEQ multiplex PCR. This table holds around 80,000 clones, around 62% found once. The material sequenced was PBMCs. The receptor's source is a male donor in good health and CMV-seropositive. The chain uses TRBV19 and TRBJ2-7, with a tentative D call TRBD2 (7 bases). The CDR3 DNA reads as TGTGCCAGTAGATTAAGGGGGGGACGGAGCTACGAGCAGTACTTC. This encodes CASRLRGGRSYEQYF.